Reported below is one T cell receptor beta chain. The data derive from a study of T cell responses to AZD1222 COVID-19 vaccine. The table came from immunoSEQ multiplex PCR; TCRdb's copy has only in-frame clones and leaves some out. The profile shows about 120,000 clones, about 94% of them singletons. There are 16 residues in the CDR3. From germline, CDR1 is SGHNT and CDR2 YYREEE (reference sequence). Losses at the gene ends were 0 bases for V and 5 bases for J; bases not matched to a gene: 6. The receptor was isolated from an adult who received the AZD1222 COVID-19 vaccine. The chain links TRBV5-4 to TRBJ2-2; 8 bases line up with TRBD2. This sample comprised peripheral blood, obtained 28 days after the second AZD1222 dose. This CDR3 reads CASSLGGGPGTGELFF. In DNA, the CDR3 is TGTGCCAGCAGCTTGGGCGGGGGGCCGGGGACCGGGGAGCTGTTTTTT.